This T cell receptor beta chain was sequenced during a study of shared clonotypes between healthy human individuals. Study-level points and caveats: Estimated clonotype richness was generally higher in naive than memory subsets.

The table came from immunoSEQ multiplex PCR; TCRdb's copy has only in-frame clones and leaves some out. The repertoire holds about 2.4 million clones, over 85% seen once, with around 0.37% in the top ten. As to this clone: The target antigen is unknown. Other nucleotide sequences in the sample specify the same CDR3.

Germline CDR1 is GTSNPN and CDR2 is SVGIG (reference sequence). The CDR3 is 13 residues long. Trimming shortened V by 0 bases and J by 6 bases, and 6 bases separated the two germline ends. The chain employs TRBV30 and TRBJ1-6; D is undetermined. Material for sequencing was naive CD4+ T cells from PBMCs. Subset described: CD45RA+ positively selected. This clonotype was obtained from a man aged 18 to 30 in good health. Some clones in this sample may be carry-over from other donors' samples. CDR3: CAWSVRGNSPLHF. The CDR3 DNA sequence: TGTGCCTGGAGTGTACGCGGTAATTCACCCCTCCACTTT.